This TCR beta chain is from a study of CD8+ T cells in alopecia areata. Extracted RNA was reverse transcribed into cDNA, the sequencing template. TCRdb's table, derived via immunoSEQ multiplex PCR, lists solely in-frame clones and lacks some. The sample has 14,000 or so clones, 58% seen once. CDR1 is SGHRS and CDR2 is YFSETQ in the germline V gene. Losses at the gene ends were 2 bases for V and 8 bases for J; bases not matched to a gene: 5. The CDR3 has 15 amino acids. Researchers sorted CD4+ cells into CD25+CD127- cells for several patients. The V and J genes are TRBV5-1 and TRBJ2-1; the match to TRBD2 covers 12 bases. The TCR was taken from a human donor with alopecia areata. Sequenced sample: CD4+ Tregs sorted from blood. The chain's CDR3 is CASSFPSGRADEQFF. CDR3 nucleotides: TGCGCCAGCAGCTTCCCTAGCGGGAGGGCTGATGAGCAGTTCTTC.